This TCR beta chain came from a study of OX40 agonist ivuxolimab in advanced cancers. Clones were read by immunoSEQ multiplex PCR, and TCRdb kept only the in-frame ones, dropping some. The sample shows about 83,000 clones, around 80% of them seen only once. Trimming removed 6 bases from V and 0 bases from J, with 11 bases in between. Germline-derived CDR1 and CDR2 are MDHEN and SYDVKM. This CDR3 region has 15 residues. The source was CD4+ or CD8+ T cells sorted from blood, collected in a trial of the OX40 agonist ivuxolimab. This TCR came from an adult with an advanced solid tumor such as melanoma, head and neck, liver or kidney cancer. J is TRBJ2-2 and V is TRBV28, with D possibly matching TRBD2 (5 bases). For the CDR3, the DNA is TGTGCCAGCAGAAGACCGGGAACGAACACCGGGGAGCTGTTTTTT. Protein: CASRRPGTNTGELFF.